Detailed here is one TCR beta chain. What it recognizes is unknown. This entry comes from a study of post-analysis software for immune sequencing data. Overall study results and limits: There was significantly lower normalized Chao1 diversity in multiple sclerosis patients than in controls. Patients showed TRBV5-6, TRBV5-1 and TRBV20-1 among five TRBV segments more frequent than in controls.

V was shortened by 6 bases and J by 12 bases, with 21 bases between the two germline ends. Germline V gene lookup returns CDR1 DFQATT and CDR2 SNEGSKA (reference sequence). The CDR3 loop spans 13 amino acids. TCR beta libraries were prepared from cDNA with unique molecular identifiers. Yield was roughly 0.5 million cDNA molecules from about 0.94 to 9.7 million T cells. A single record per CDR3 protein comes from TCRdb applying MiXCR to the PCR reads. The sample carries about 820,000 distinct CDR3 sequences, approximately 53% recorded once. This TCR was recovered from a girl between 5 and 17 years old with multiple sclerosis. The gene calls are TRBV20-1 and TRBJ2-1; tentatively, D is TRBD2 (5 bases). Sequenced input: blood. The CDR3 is CSATIPSGDGQFF. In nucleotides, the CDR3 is TGCAGTGCCACTATACCCAGCGGAGACGGGCAGTTCTTC.